This T cell receptor beta chain was found in a study of blood T cells in healthy people across ages. Per the germline V gene, CDR1 is SGDLS and CDR2 is YYNGEE. The CDR3 length is 15 residues. Unmatched junction bases numbered 6, after V lost 0 bases and J lost 5 bases. Alongside a J-beta primer mix, a sample-barcoded 5' primer served in a second PCR lasting about 7 to 12 cycles. TCRdb analysed the 5' RACE reads with MiXCR anew, one entry per CDR3 protein. The sample consists of about 640,000 distinct CDR3 sequences, 58% of them appearing once. Whole-study results and caveats: TCR beta diversity per million T cells fell roughly linearly with age.

Remarks on this clonotype: The target antigen is unknown.

This sequence joins TRBV9 and TRBJ2-5; TRBD2 matches 8 bases. Sequenced material: blood. The TCR was taken from a man in his sixties in good health. The CDR3 region has the DNA TGTGCCAGCAGCGTAGCCAGCGGGGGTCGTGAGACCCAGTACTTC. It yields the protein CASSVASGGRETQYF.